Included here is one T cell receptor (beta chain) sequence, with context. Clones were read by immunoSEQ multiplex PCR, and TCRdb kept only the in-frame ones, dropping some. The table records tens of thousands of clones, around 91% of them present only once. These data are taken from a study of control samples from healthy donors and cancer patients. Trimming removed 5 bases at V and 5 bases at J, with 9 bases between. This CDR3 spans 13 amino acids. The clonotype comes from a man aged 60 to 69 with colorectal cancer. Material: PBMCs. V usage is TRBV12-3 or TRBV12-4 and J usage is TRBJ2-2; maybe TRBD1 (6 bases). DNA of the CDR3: TGTGCCAGCAGTGCACAGGGAACCGGGGAGCTGTTTTTT. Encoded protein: CASSAQGTGELFF.